This T cell receptor beta chain was captured by sequencing in a study of metastatic and nonmetastatic thyroid tumors. About the study: The study looked at repertoires side by side in blood and in tumor or nodule tissue from malignant and benign thyroid patients. Study-level findings and limits: It was reported that TCR beta diversity was significantly higher in malignant thyroid tumors than benign nodules, in blood and tumor.

This clone is labeled medium-sized (0.01 to 0.1%). Antigen: not known. Germline CDR1 and CDR2: SGHTA and FQGTGA. With 4 bases removed from V and 6 bases from J, the gap between germline ends came to 16 bases. The CDR3 spans 15 residues. No patient received treatment before thyroid surgery. In the original processing: The study's classifier, a distant-metastasis tool for papillary thyroid cancer, was built using CDR3 differences across clinicopathological groups. Using MiXCR, TCRdb reanalyzed the PCR reads. TCRdb assigned the V and J calls; the authors' analysis was not used. Among some 8,500 clones, less than 40% were seen once, and the ten largest hold roughly 21%.

Sequenced sample: tumor tissue. The chain recombines TRBV7-3 with TRBJ2-1; possibly TRBD2 for D (7 bases). The source of this sequence is a female donor with papillary thyroid cancer or a benign thyroid nodule (not recorded which). Some clones in this sample may be carry-over from other donors' samples. In nucleotides, the CDR3 is TGTGCCAGCAGCTCCCTGGGGGGGGGCCTCAATGAGCAGTTCTTC. It translates to CASSSLGGGLNEQFF.